The 14 T cell receptor beta chains given below trace back to one sample, sequenced in a study of low-dose radiotherapy and immunotherapy resistance in tumors. Gene-specific TRAV and TRBV primers were used for first-strand cDNA, covering alpha and beta chains. TCR amplification used about 18 PCR cycles, a constant-region primer and a V-primer adapter. MiXCR, applied by TCRdb to the reads, yields one record per CDR3 protein. The data contain around 58,000 distinct CDR3 sequences, 23% of them singletons. Time point here: after trial treatment. This sample's treatment: LDRT plus nivolumab, ipilimumab, low-dose cyclophosphamide and aspirin (RACIN trial). The sample in question was PBMCs, obtained after low-dose radiotherapy plus immunotherapy. These receptors were collected from a male donor with prostate cancer.

Ten or more counts support this clonotype. The junction and the germline gene differ at one end; a read error may be behind it. The chain recombines TRBV7-7 with TRBJ1-5; perhaps TRBD1 as D (6 bases). CDR1 SSHAT and CDR2 FNYEAQ come from the germline V gene (reference sequence). The CDR3 consists of 19 residues. The CDR3 is CASSLAKGGAGGLNQPQHF. The DNA of the CDR3 is TGTGCTAGCAGCTTAGCGAAGGGGGGGGCAGGAGGCCTCAATCAGCCCCAGCATTTT.

This clonotype was observed many times. This sequence joins TRBV5-1 and TRBJ2-3; 8 bases are a match to TRBD1. V lost 2 bases to trimming and J lost 0 bases; unmatched junction nucleotides: 5. The CDR3 contains 16 residues. CDR1 is SGHRS, CDR2 YFSETQ, per germline. CDR3 sequence: CASSLQGDGSTDTQYF. CDR3 DNA: TGCGCCAGCAGCTTACAGGGGGACGGTAGCACAGATACGCAGTATTTT.

This clonotype has ten or more counts. The chain links TRBV19 to TRBJ1-1; no clear D. This CDR3 comprises 14 residues. V was clipped by 7 bases and J by 1 base, with 13 bases between them. Per germline, CDR1 LNHDA and CDR2 SQIVND (reference sequence). CDR3 sequence reads: CASMRMLGNTEAFF. In nucleotides, the CDR3 is TGTGCCAGTATGCGCATGCTGGGGAACACTGAAGCTTTCTTT.

This clonotype has a count of ten or more. The chain carries TRBV6-2 or TRBV6-3 and TRBJ2-7; D uncertain. This CDR3 has 14 amino acids. The V end was cut by 2 bases, the J end by 1 base, with 9 bases between. The V gene's germline CDR1 is MNHEY and CDR2 SVGEGT. CDR3 bases: TGTGCCAGCAGTTACGCGGACGGGTCCTACGAGCAGTACTTC. As protein: CASSYADGSYEQYF.

The chain couples TRBV18 to TRBJ2-7; maybe TRBD1 (6 bases). In germline, CDR1 is KGHSH, CDR2 LQKENI. V lost 3 bases and J 6 bases, leaving 12 bases between the germline ends. The CDR3 spans 13 residues. In DNA form, the CDR3 reads TGTGCCAGCTCACCGACAGGAGACACCGAGCAGTACTTC. Residues: CASSPTGDTEQYF.

This clonotype was counted at least ten times. The CDR3 sequence: CASSLVTRGRGGELFF. The DNA for the CDR3 is TGTGCCAGCAGCTTAGTCACTAGGGGGCGAGGCGGGGAGCTGTTTTTT. The rearrangement uses TRBV7-2 and TRBJ2-2, with 7 bases lining up with TRBD1. V was clipped by 1 base and J by 7 bases; unmatched bases: 9. The CDR3 contains 16 residues. Germline loops: CDR1 SGHTA, CDR2 FQGNSA.

As to this clonotype: A read error is possible here, since a much larger clone lies one base away. The V and J genes are TRBV27 and TRBJ2-5; D remains unclear. The J call may be in error: the DNA end matches TRBJ2-7 better. The CDR3 sequence is 14 residues long. The V gene's germline CDR1 is MNHEY and CDR2 SMNVEV (reference sequence). The CDR3 is CASSSSRASYEQYF. The CDR3, as DNA: TGTGCCAGCAGTTCATCTCGGGCGAGCTACGAGCAGTACTTC.

Concerning this clonotype: A far larger clone is only one base removed, so a read error is likely. This rearrangement joins TRBV7-2 to TRBJ2-4; TRBD1 might be the D (6 bases). CDR1 is SGHTA and CDR2 is FQGNSA in the germline V gene. The CDR3 extends over 15 amino acids. The CDR3 spells CASSLAQGSKNIRYF. CDR3 nucleotides: TGTGCCAGCAGCTTAGCGCAGGGGTCCAAAAACATTCGGTACTTC.

The chain has TRBV6-2 or TRBV6-3 and TRBJ2-5; TRBD1 might be the D (5 bases). The CDR3 is made up of 14 amino acids. CDR1 and CDR2 from the germline V gene are MNHEY and SVGEGT. Trimming pared 9 bases from V and 1 base from J, leaving 15 bases between. This CDR3 is CASMAQGPQETQYF. CDR3 in DNA: TGTGCCAGTATGGCTCAGGGTCCCCAAGAGACCCAGTACTTC.

V usage is TRBV5-4 and J usage is TRBJ1-2; D is undetermined. This CDR3 has 12 amino acids. V gave up 0 bases and J gave up 7 bases, with 7 bases separating them. Germline values: CDR1 SGHNT, CDR2 YYREEE (reference sequence). CDR3 protein: CASSLDRSGYTF. The CDR3 coding sequence is TGTGCCAGCAGCTTGGACAGAAGTGGCTACACCTTC.

This clonotype has more than one count but fewer than ten. A single base is all that separates this from a far larger clone, so a read error is likely. This rearrangement joins TRBV5-6 to TRBJ2-7, with D hard to call. Trimming pared 4 bases from V and 7 bases from J, leaving 18 bases between. This CDR3 contains 14 residues. Germline-derived CDR1 and CDR2 are SGHDT and YYEEEE. The CDR3 region is CASSPSGFLNEQYF. The CDR3 DNA sequence: TGTGCCAGCAGCCCCTCAGGCTTCCTCAATGAGCAGTACTTC.

This clonotype was observed a single time. This chain joins TRBV28 and TRBJ1-4; 7 bases are a match to TRBD1. The V gene end was trimmed by 2 bases and the J gene end by 6 bases; junction bases not matched to a gene: 3. The germline V gene has CDR1 MDHEN and CDR2 SYDVKM. The CDR3 has 14 amino acids. In nucleotides, the CDR3 is TGTGCCAGCAGTTTACGCCAGGGGGATGAAAAACTGTTTTTT. Translated: CASSLRQGDEKLFF.

This clonotype was picked up a small number of times. It is likely a read error: a sequence one base away is far more abundant. J is TRBJ2-7 and V is TRBV7-2, with D uncertain. This CDR3 spans 12 amino acids. Between the trimmed V and J ends, which lost 5 bases and 7 bases, there was a span of 12 bases. Looked up from germline, CDR1 is SGHTA and CDR2 is FQGNSA. The CDR3 loop reads CASSVTTFEQYF. The CDR3 DNA reads as TGTGCCAGCAGCGTGACGACCTTTGAGCAGTACTTC.

With regard to this clonotype: This is likely an artifact of a read error, given a far larger clone one base away. V and J are TRBV6-2 or TRBV6-3 and TRBJ2-1; D unclear. V lost 2 bases to trimming and J lost 10 bases, with 9 bases between them. Looked up from germline, CDR1 is MNHEY and CDR2 is SVGEGT. The length of the CDR3 is 12 residues. Here the CDR3 reads CASSYERYEQFF. DNA of the CDR3: TGTGCCAGCAGTTACGAGAGGTACGAGCAGTTCTTC.